This entry lists 2 T cell receptor beta chains sequenced from one sample in a study of T cell responses to AZD1222 COVID-19 vaccine. Clones were read by immunoSEQ multiplex PCR, and TCRdb kept only the in-frame ones, dropping some. The profile shows 100,000 to 150,000 clones, about 90% of them singletons. The sample was peripheral blood, taken on day 0 of AZD1222 vaccination. These receptors all come from an adult in good health.

This chain joins TRBV27 and TRBJ2-6, with TRBD1 matching 10 bases. J was trimmed by 6 bases and V by 5 bases; bases with no gene match: 10. The CDR3 is 17 amino acids. Germline CDR1 MNHEY, CDR2 SMNVEV (reference sequence). The CDR3 nucleotides read TGTGCCAGCAGTCCCCGACAGGGGGCACGCCAGGCCAACGTCCTGACTTTC. Its protein product is CASSPRQGARQANVLTF.

This sequence joins TRBV7-8 and TRBJ2-1, with TRBD1 as a possible D gene (6 bases). Per germline, CDR1 SGHVS and CDR2 FQNEAQ. The CDR3 extends over 13 amino acids. Trimming removed 2 bases at V and 9 bases at J, with 11 bases between. This CDR3 is CASSLLGAFEQFF. The DNA for the CDR3 is TGTGCCAGCAGCTTACTGGGGGCCTTTGAGCAGTTCTTC.